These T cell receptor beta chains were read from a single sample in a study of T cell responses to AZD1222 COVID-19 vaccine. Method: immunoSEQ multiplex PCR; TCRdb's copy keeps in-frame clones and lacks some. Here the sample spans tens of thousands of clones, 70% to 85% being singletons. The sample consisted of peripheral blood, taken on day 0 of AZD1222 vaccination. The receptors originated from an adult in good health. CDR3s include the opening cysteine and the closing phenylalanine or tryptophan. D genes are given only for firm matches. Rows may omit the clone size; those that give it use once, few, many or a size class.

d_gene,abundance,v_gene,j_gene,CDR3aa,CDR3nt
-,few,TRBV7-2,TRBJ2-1,CASSLARRDNEQFF,TGTGCCAGCAGCTTAGCGCGGCGGGACAATGAGCAGTTCTTC
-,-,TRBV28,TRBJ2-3,CASKGSTDTQYF,TGTGCCAGCAAGGGTAGCACAGATACGCAGTATTTT
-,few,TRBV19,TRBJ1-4,CASSARQAFGNEKLFF,TGTGCCAGTAGTGCTAGACAGGCCTTCGGTAATGAAAAACTGTTTTTT
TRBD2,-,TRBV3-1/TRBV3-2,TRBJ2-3,CASSRFLRGLAGGGTQYF,TGTGCCAGCAGCCGCTTCCTCCGAGGACTAGCGGGAGGTGGTACGCAGTATTTT
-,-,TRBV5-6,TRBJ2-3,CASSSSWQGYGDTQYF,TGTGCCAGCAGCTCCTCTTGGCAGGGGTATGGAGATACGCAGTATTTT
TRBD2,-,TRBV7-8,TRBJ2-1,CASSIRTSGSPNEQFF,TGTGCCAGCAGCATAAGGACTAGCGGGAGCCCCAATGAGCAGTTCTTC
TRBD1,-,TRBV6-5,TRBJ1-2,CASSPRPGQGFGYTF,TGTGCCAGCAGTCCCCGGCCGGGACAGGGGTTTGGCTACACCTTC
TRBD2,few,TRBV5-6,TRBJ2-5,CASSSGTNHRGTQYF,TGTGCCAGCAGCTCGGGGACTAACCATCGAGGGACCCAGTACTTC
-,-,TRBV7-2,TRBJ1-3,CASSLGAGNGNTIYF,TGTGCCAGCAGCTTAGGGGCAGGCAATGGAAACACCATATATTTT
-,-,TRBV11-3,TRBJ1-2,CASNRKGYTF,TGTGCCAGCAACCGCAAGGGCTACACCTTC
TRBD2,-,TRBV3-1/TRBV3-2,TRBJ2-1,CASAPGLEYGEQFF,TGTGCCAGTGCTCCGGGACTAGAGTATGGTGAGCAGTTCTTC
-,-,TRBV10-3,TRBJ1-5,CAISGQLDQPQHF,TGTGCCATCAGTGGGCAGTTAGATCAGCCCCAGCATTTT
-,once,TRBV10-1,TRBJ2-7,CASSEGAGTSYEQYF,TGCGCCAGCAGTGAAGGTGCAGGGACCTCCTACGAGCAGTACTTC
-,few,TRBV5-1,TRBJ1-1,CATKTNTNTEAFF,TGCGCCACTAAGACAAACACCAACACTGAAGCTTTCTTT
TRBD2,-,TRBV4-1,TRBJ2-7,CASSQERGGWYEQYF,TGCGCCAGCAGCCAAGAACGGGGGGGCTGGTACGAGCAGTACTTC
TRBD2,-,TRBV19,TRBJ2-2,CASSIPCKTTSGKNTGELFF,TGTGCCAGTAGTATCCCCTGTAAGACGACTAGCGGGAAGAACACCGGGGAGCTGTTTTTT
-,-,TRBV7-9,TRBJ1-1,CACSRGRGAGNTEAFF,TGTGCCTGCAGCCGGGGGCGGGGGGCAGGGAACACTGAAGCTTTCTTT
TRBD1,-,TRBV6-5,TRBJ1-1,CASSSAGGNTEAFF,TGTGCCAGCAGTTCGGCAGGGGGGAACACTGAAGCTTTCTTT